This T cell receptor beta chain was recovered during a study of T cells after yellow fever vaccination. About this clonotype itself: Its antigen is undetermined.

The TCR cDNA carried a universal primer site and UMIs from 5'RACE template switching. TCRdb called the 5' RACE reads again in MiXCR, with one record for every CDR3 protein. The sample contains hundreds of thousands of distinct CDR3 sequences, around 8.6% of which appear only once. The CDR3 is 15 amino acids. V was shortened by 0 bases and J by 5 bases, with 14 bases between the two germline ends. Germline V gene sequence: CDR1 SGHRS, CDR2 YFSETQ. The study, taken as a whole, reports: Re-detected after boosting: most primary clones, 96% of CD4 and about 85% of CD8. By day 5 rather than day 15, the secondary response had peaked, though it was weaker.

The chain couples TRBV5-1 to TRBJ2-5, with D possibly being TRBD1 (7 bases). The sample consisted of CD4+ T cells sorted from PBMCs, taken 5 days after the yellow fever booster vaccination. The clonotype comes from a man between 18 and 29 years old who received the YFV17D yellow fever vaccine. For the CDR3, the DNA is TGCGCCAGCAGCTTGGGTGCGACAGGGAGGGAGACCCAGTACTTC. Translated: CASSLGATGRETQYF.